This is a list of T cell receptor beta chains from one sample in a study of blood T cell repertoires in COVID-19. Data came from immunoSEQ multiplex PCR; TCRdb stores just in-frame clones and leaves some out. The sample consists of approximately 240,000 clones, 65% to 85% of them appearing once. Sequenced sample: peripheral blood. The source of these receptors is a woman between 40 and 50 years old with active or convalescent COVID-19. Both conserved end residues are part of each CDR3. D genes are given only for firm matches. Part of the rows lack a size; the others show once, few, many or a class for expanded clones.

J gene,clone size,V gene,D gene,CDR3 protein,CDR3 DNA
TRBJ1-2,.,TRBV19,.,CASSIKGNGYTF,TGTGCCAGTAGTATCAAGGGGAACGGCTACACCTTC
TRBJ1-1,.,TRBV7-2,.,CASSLRGGGNTEAFF,TGTGCCAGCAGCTTACGGGGGGGCGGGAACACTGAAGCTTTCTTT
TRBJ1-5,.,TRBV2,.,CASRVTENQPQHF,TGTGCCAGCAGGGTGACTGAAAATCAGCCCCAGCATTTT
TRBJ2-1,.,TRBV27,TRBD1,CASKLSGQASMNEQFF,TGTGCCAGCAAGTTATCAGGACAGGCCTCGATGAATGAGCAGTTCTTC
TRBJ1-1,.,TRBV12-3/TRBV12-4,.,CASSFSATEAFF,TGTGCCAGCAGTTTTAGTGCCACTGAAGCTTTCTTT
TRBJ1-6,.,TRBV14,.,CASSQLNSPLHF,TGTGCCAGCAGCCAATTAAATTCACCCCTCCACTTT
TRBJ1-3,.,TRBV2,.,CAGFSGNTIYF,TGTGCCGGCTTCTCTGGAAACACCATATATTTT
TRBJ2-1,.,TRBV7-9,.,CASSFGGAVDNEQFF,TGTGCCAGCAGCTTTGGAGGGGCGGTGGACAATGAGCAGTTCTTC
TRBJ2-2,few,TRBV7-3,.,CASSSGEFGELFF,TGTGCCAGCAGCTCTGGGGAGTTCGGGGAGCTGTTTTTT
TRBJ2-1,.,TRBV30,.,CAWTNYNEQFF,TGTGCCTGGACTAATTACAATGAGCAGTTCTTC
TRBJ2-2,once,TRBV3-1/TRBV3-2,.,CASSQVYRSGTGELFF,TGTGCCAGCAGCCAAGTTTACAGGTCAGGGACCGGGGAGCTGTTTTTT
TRBJ1-6,.,TRBV30,TRBD1,CAWSWGPQGDGSPLHF,TGTGCCTGGAGTTGGGGCCCACAGGGGGATGGTTCACCCCTCCACTTT
TRBJ1-2,.,TRBV15,.,CATSRDRRGLGGYTF,TGTGCCACCAGCAGAGATCGCCGGGGTTTGGGAGGCTACACCTTC
TRBJ2-3,.,TRBV7-6,.,CASSSFSGSTSTDTQYF,TGTGCCAGCAGCTCCTTTTCCGGGTCTACTAGCACAGATACGCAGTATTTT
TRBJ2-7,.,TRBV19,.,CASSPPGGLEQYF,TGTGCCAGTAGTCCCCCCGGGGGGCTCGAGCAGTACTTC
TRBJ1-1,.,TRBV5-8,.,CAARGRGNTEAFF,TGTGCCGCACGAGGAAGGGGGAACACTGAAGCTTTCTTT
TRBJ1-6,.,TRBV6-5,TRBD1,CASRSGTGVSPLHF,TGTGCCAGCAGGTCCGGGACAGGGGTTTCACCCCTCCACTTT
TRBJ2-2,.,TRBV28,.,CASSPRDKPSRHRELFF,TGTGCCAGCAGTCCCCGGGACAAGCCTTCCCGCCACCGGGAGCTGTTTTTT
TRBJ1-1,.,TRBV28,TRBD1,CASSAVQGVRAFF,TGTGCCAGCAGTGCTGTACAGGGGGTAAGAGCTTTCTTT
TRBJ2-5,.,TRBV11-2,TRBD2,CASSGGLAGFETQYF,TGTGCCAGCAGCGGAGGACTAGCGGGATTCGAGACCCAGTACTTC
TRBJ2-2,.,TRBV5-1,TRBD2,CASRISSGGATGELFF,TGCGCCAGCAGGATTTCTAGCGGGGGGGCCACCGGGGAGCTGTTTTTT
TRBJ2-3,.,TRBV7-6,TRBD2,CASCSLPGGRTDTQYF,TGTGCCAGCTGTAGCTTACCGGGGGGACGGACAGATACGCAGTATTTT
TRBJ1-5,.,TRBV7-2,.,CASSLVADQPQHF,TGTGCCAGCAGCTTAGTGGCAGATCAGCCCCAGCATTTT
TRBJ1-1,.,TRBV11-2,.,CASNEVRGTEAFF,TGTGCCAGCAACGAGGTAAGGGGCACTGAAGCTTTCTTT
TRBJ1-1,.,TRBV6-5,.,CATSIGLLNTEAFF,TGTGCCACCTCCATTGGTCTACTGAACACTGAAGCTTTCTTT
TRBJ1-4,.,TRBV5-6,TRBD1,CASSRTGDGEKLFF,TGTGCCAGCAGCAGGACAGGGGATGGTGAAAAACTGTTTTTT
TRBJ1-1,.,TRBV18,.,CASSPGSNTEAFF,TGTGCCAGCTCACCAGGGAGCAACACTGAAGCTTTCTTT